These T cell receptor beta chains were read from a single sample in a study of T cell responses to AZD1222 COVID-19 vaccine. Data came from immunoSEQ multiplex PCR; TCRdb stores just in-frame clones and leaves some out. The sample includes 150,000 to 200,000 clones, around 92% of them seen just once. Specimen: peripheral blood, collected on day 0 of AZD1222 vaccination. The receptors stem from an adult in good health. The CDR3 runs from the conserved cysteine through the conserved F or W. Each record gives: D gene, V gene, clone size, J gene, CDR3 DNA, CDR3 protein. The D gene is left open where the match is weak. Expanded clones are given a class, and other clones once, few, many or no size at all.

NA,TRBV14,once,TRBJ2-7,TGTGCCAGCAGCCCCGTCCTGGGCCACTACGAGCAGTACTTC,CASSPVLGHYEQYF
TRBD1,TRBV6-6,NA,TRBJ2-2,TGTGCCAGCGAACAGACAGGGGGCTATAACGGGGAGCTGTTTTTT,CASEQTGGYNGELFF
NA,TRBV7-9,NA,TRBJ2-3,TGTGCCAGCAGTCTAGGGTCCGGACGCACAGATACGCAGTATTTT,CASSLGSGRTDTQYF
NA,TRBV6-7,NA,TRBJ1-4,TGTGCCAGCAGTTATGGGACCGCGACTAATGAAAAACTGTTTTTT,CASSYGTATNEKLFF
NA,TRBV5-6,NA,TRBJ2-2,TGTGCCAGCAGCTTGGGACATGTAATAGGGGAGCTGTTTTTT,CASSLGHVIGELFF
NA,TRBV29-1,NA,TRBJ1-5,TGCAGCGTTGATCGAGGGGACAATCAGCCCCAGCATTTT,CSVDRGDNQPQHF
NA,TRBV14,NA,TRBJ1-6,TGTGCCAGCAGCCAAGACCTTTACCGTTCACCCCTCCACTTT,CASSQDLYRSPLHF
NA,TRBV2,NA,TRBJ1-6,TGTGCCAGCAGTGGAAACTTTAATTCACCCCTCCACTTT,CASSGNFNSPLHF
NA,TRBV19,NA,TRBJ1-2,TGTGCCAGTAGTTCCGGGTTTAACTATGGCTACACCTTC,CASSSGFNYGYTF
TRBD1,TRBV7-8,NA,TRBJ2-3,TGTGCCAGCAGCCCTACGGGACAGGGGATGCATACGCAGTATTTT,CASSPTGQGMHTQYF
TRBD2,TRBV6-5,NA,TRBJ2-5,TGTGCCAGCAGAAGCGGGGGGGCCGCAGAGACCCAGTACTTC,CASRSGGAAETQYF
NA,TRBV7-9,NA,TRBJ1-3,TGTGCCAGCAGCTCTAATGGGTACTCTGGAAACACCATATATTTT,CASSSNGYSGNTIYF
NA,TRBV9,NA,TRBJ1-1,TGTGCCAGCACCGGGGTGGGGGACACTGAAGCTTTCTTT,CASTGVGDTEAFF
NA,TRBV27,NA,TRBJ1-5,TGTGCCAGCAGTTTTTCCCGAGGAGGGAAGGGGCCCCAGCATTTT,CASSFSRGGKGPQHF
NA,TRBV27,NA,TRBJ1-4,TGTGCCAGCAGTTTTCGGAGGCCCGGGCTCGCAACTAATGAAAAACTGTTTTTT,CASSFRRPGLATNEKLFF
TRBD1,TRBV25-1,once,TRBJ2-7,TGTGCCAGCAGTGCCTCGCCCGGGACAGGGAGCTCCTACGAGCAGTACTTC,CASSASPGTGSSYEQYF
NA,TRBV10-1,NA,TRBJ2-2,TGCGCCAGCAGTGAGAGTGGGGAGCTGTTTTTT,CASSESGELFF